A selection of T cell receptor beta chains follows, all from one sample in a study of T cell responses to AZD1222 COVID-19 vaccine. Data came from immunoSEQ multiplex PCR; TCRdb stores just in-frame clones and leaves some out. The table has about 34,000 clones, roughly 74% seen once. The source material was peripheral blood, sampled 28 days after the second AZD1222 dose. Receptors originate from an adult who received the AZD1222 COVID-19 vaccine. Both conserved end residues are part of each CDR3. The order of the fields is D gene, J gene, V gene, CDR3 protein. D genes are given only for firm matches.

D gene: .; J gene: TRBJ1-1; V gene: TRBV25-1; CDR3 protein: CASSSAERRTEAFF
D gene: TRBD1; J gene: TRBJ2-3; V gene: TRBV6-2/TRBV6-3; CDR3 protein: CASSYLYRGRGDTQYF
D gene: TRBD1; J gene: TRBJ2-7; V gene: TRBV7-2; CDR3 protein: CASSWGQGFSYEQYF
D gene: .; J gene: TRBJ2-7; V gene: TRBV5-4; CDR3 protein: CASSRQNSYEQYF
D gene: TRBD1; J gene: TRBJ2-2; V gene: TRBV11-2; CDR3 protein: CASSTRQGQGGELFF
D gene: .; J gene: TRBJ1-5; V gene: TRBV7-2; CDR3 protein: CASSLNPGGEPQHF
D gene: .; J gene: TRBJ1-3; V gene: TRBV4-3; CDR3 protein: CASSQTGGPIYF
D gene: TRBD2; J gene: TRBJ2-2; V gene: TRBV27; CDR3 protein: CASSSLAGHTGELFF
D gene: .; J gene: TRBJ1-2; V gene: TRBV19; CDR3 protein: CASMETQLTRDYGYTF
D gene: .; J gene: TRBJ1-2; V gene: TRBV19; CDR3 protein: CASSISLYGYTF
D gene: .; J gene: TRBJ1-1; V gene: TRBV21-1; CDR3 protein: CASSTIYRDRITAFF
D gene: .; J gene: TRBJ1-2; V gene: TRBV14; CDR3 protein: CASSQLSGPSGGYTF
D gene: .; J gene: TRBJ1-1; V gene: TRBV2; CDR3 protein: CARLERTEAFF
D gene: .; J gene: TRBJ2-5; V gene: TRBV4-2; CDR3 protein: CASSQAVGQAAETQYF
D gene: .; J gene: TRBJ2-1; V gene: TRBV18; CDR3 protein: CASSQDKNNEQFF
D gene: .; J gene: TRBJ2-3; V gene: TRBV3-1/TRBV3-2; CDR3 protein: CARVHADTQYF
D gene: .; J gene: TRBJ1-2; V gene: TRBV18; CDR3 protein: CASSPDSAYGYTF
D gene: .; J gene: TRBJ2-1; V gene: TRBV27; CDR3 protein: CASSSLPGNDNEQFF
D gene: .; J gene: TRBJ2-5; V gene: TRBV5-1; CDR3 protein: CASSLGMGMGETQYF
D gene: TRBD2; J gene: TRBJ2-5; V gene: TRBV5-1; CDR3 protein: CASLDSGGTGETQYF
D gene: .; J gene: TRBJ1-2; V gene: TRBV5-4; CDR3 protein: CASSPGDRLNYGYTF
D gene: .; J gene: TRBJ1-4; V gene: TRBV18; CDR3 protein: CASSPRQNNEKLFF
D gene: TRBD1; J gene: TRBJ1-1; V gene: TRBV5-1; CDR3 protein: CASSFTGVLNTEAFF
D gene: .; J gene: TRBJ2-2; V gene: TRBV4-3; CDR3 protein: CASSQDKGPLNTGELFF
D gene: TRBD1; J gene: TRBJ1-5; V gene: TRBV18; CDR3 protein: CASSPTGGRQPQHF
D gene: .; J gene: TRBJ2-1; V gene: TRBV6-4; CDR3 protein: CASSTGTEQFF
D gene: TRBD1; J gene: TRBJ2-1; V gene: TRBV4-1; CDR3 protein: CASSQPTGVDEQFF
D gene: TRBD1; J gene: TRBJ2-1; V gene: TRBV24-1; CDR3 protein: CATSATGVNEQFF
D gene: .; J gene: TRBJ1-1; V gene: TRBV4-3; CDR3 protein: CASSQGRDLPEAFF
D gene: TRBD2; J gene: TRBJ2-5; V gene: TRBV10-2; CDR3 protein: CASSYSGGASETQYF
D gene: .; J gene: TRBJ1-2; V gene: TRBV6-1; CDR3 protein: CASSEYGRLYGYTF
D gene: .; J gene: TRBJ1-1; V gene: TRBV19; CDR3 protein: CASNDRGNTEAFF
D gene: .; J gene: TRBJ1-2; V gene: TRBV11-3; CDR3 protein: CASSFNGNYGYTF
D gene: .; J gene: TRBJ2-3; V gene: TRBV10-3; CDR3 protein: CAISGGAGDTQYF
D gene: .; J gene: TRBJ1-4; V gene: TRBV18; CDR3 protein: CASSGRHATNEKLFF
D gene: TRBD1; J gene: TRBJ1-1; V gene: TRBV29-1; CDR3 protein: CSAMGQMNTEAFF
D gene: TRBD1; J gene: TRBJ1-3; V gene: TRBV6-5; CDR3 protein: CASSYSGGSGNTIYF
D gene: .; J gene: TRBJ1-2; V gene: TRBV5-1; CDR3 protein: CASSLEGHYGYTF
D gene: .; J gene: TRBJ2-4; V gene: TRBV7-2; CDR3 protein: CASSLILLQVKNIQYF
D gene: .; J gene: TRBJ1-2; V gene: TRBV20-1; CDR3 protein: CSASPALSSGYTF
D gene: TRBD1; J gene: TRBJ2-5; V gene: TRBV19; CDR3 protein: CASSARQGGETQYF
D gene: .; J gene: TRBJ1-4; V gene: TRBV15; CDR3 protein: CATSRPGKVEKLFF
D gene: .; J gene: TRBJ1-1; V gene: TRBV3-1/TRBV3-2; CDR3 protein: CASTLGSGEAFF
D gene: .; J gene: TRBJ2-3; V gene: TRBV5-8; CDR3 protein: CASSWTDYSSTDTQYF
D gene: TRBD2; J gene: TRBJ2-1; V gene: TRBV25-1; CDR3 protein: CASSVPSGLAGSNEQFF
D gene: .; J gene: TRBJ1-5; V gene: TRBV7-6; CDR3 protein: CASSLGPYSNQPQHF
D gene: .; J gene: TRBJ1-4; V gene: TRBV5-1; CDR3 protein: CASSLGGRAVANEKLFF
D gene: .; J gene: TRBJ1-3; V gene: TRBV7-9; CDR3 protein: CASSALTTIYF
D gene: .; J gene: TRBJ1-1; V gene: TRBV19; CDR3 protein: CASSFNRGGTEAFF
D gene: TRBD1; J gene: TRBJ1-2; V gene: TRBV6-5; CDR3 protein: CASSPQGAASGYTF
D gene: .; J gene: TRBJ1-6; V gene: TRBV9; CDR3 protein: CASSVDSRNSPLHF
D gene: TRBD2; J gene: TRBJ2-3; V gene: TRBV6-4; CDR3 protein: CASSEAGGIDTQYF
D gene: TRBD2; J gene: TRBJ2-1; V gene: TRBV10-1; CDR3 protein: CASSDYAGGPNEQFF
D gene: TRBD1; J gene: TRBJ2-2; V gene: TRBV7-9; CDR3 protein: CASSPPLARTGVVWELFF
D gene: .; J gene: TRBJ2-6; V gene: TRBV19; CDR3 protein: CASIPRAGANVLTF
D gene: TRBD1; J gene: TRBJ2-7; V gene: TRBV18; CDR3 protein: CASSPIDRGSSYEQYF
D gene: TRBD2; J gene: TRBJ2-1; V gene: TRBV2; CDR3 protein: CASSIFLTSGDYNEQFF